This is a list of T cell receptor beta chains from one sample in a study of neurological immune-mediated disorders. Each CDR3 protein gets one entry after TCRdb re-called the 5' RACE reads with MiXCR. The data show 35,000 or so distinct CDR3 sequences, with approximately 10% seen just once and approximately 6.9% held by the top ten. Sequenced: PBMCs. The source is a woman aged 30 to 39 with HTLV-1-associated myelopathy (HAM/TSP). Both conserved end residues are part of each CDR3. The D gene is left open where the match is weak. The listing skips clone size in some rows; elsewhere it reads once, few, many or a size class.

cdr3_aa	cdr3_nt	d_call	v_call	j_call	clone_size
CAISVQAGKDEAFF	TGTGCCATCAGTGTTCAGGCAGGGAAGGATGAAGCTTTCTTT	-	TRBV10-3	TRBJ1-1	many
CSARPPGQGEGNPF	TGCAGTGCTCGTCCTCCGGGACAGGGGGAAGGAAATCCCTTT	TRBD1	TRBV20-1	TRBJ1-1	many
CASSPPTSGGYNEQFF	TGCGCCAGCAGCCCCCCGACTAGCGGGGGTTACAATGAGCAGTTCTTC	TRBD2	TRBV5-1	TRBJ2-1	many
CASSGSGSRQNTEAFF	TGTGCCAGCAGTGGATCAGGGAGCCGACAGAACACTGAAGCTTTCTTT	-	TRBV2	TRBJ1-1	-
CASSYFQGDGYTF	TGTGCCAGCAGTTACTTTCAGGGGGATGGCTACACCTTC	TRBD1	TRBV6-5	TRBJ1-2	many
CSVDGDSRNYGYTF	TGCAGCGTTGATGGTGACAGTCGAAACTATGGCTACACCTTC	-	TRBV29-1	TRBJ1-2	medium-sized
CASSFGAAAYEQYF	TGCGCCAGCAGCTTTGGCGCGGCAGCCTACGAGCAGTACTTC	-	TRBV5-1	TRBJ2-7	many
CASSGSGQITEAFF	TGTGCCAGCAGCGGCTCGGGACAGATCACTGAAGCTTTCTTT	TRBD1	TRBV5-5	TRBJ1-1	many
CASSLGWANVLTF	TGTGCCAGCAGCTTAGGCTGGGCCAACGTCCTGACTTTC	-	TRBV11-3	TRBJ2-6	many
CASSLTTSYTGELFF	TGCGCCAGCAGCTTGACCACAAGTTACACCGGGGAGCTGTTTTTT	-	TRBV5-1	TRBJ2-2	-
CVSSLGINQPQHF	TGTGTCAGCAGCTTAGGGATCAATCAGCCCCAGCATTTT	-	TRBV7-7	TRBJ1-5	-
CSARSSYGYTF	TGCAGTGCTAGGAGCAGCTATGGCTACACCTTC	-	TRBV20-1	TRBJ1-2	medium-sized
CASSPTDFTDTQYF	TGTGCCAGCAGTCCCACAGATTTCACAGATACGCAGTATTTT	-	TRBV12-3/TRBV12-4	TRBJ2-3	many
CASSVLGAAASEAFF	TGTGCCAGCAGCGTTCTAGGGGCCGCAGCTTCTGAAGCTTTCTTT	-	TRBV14	TRBJ1-1	many
CSALPGGSYGYTF	TGCAGTGCCCTCCCCGGGGGATCCTATGGCTACACCTTC	-	TRBV20-1	TRBJ1-2	many
CASSPSRGGNYNEQFF	TGTGCCAGCAGCCCGTCCCGCGGGGGCAACTACAATGAGCAGTTCTTC	-	TRBV7-2	TRBJ2-1	medium-sized
CASSESWEGGQGPRQPQHF	TGCGCCAGCAGTGAGTCGTGGGAAGGGGGACAGGGGCCGAGGCAGCCCCAGCATTTT	TRBD1	TRBV10-2	TRBJ1-5	many
CASSLAFLPDTQYF	TGTGCCAGCAGCTTGGCCTTCCTCCCAGATACGCAGTATTTT	-	TRBV5-8	TRBJ2-3	many
CSAPTASGGGTDTQYF	TGCAGTGCCCCAACAGCTAGCGGGGGAGGCACAGATACGCAGTATTTT	TRBD2	TRBV20-1	TRBJ2-3	many
CASSWKGQGESPLHF	TGCGCCAGCAGCTGGAAAGGACAGGGGGAGTCACCCCTCCACTTT	TRBD1	TRBV5-1	TRBJ1-6	many
CASRRTGELFF	TGTGCCAGCAGGCGCACCGGGGAGCTGTTTTTT	-	TRBV5-6	TRBJ2-2	many
CATSSLAVGANEQFF	TGTGCCACCTCCTCTTTGGCAGTGGGTGCGAATGAGCAGTTCTTC	-	TRBV15	TRBJ2-1	many
CSAQQGGPKRGYTF	TGCAGTGCTCAACAGGGTGGGCCTAAGAGGGGCTACACCTTC	-	TRBV20-1	TRBJ1-2	medium-sized
CASTPYGELFF	TGTGCCAGCACCCCGTACGGGGAGCTGTTTTTT	-	TRBV7-8	TRBJ2-2	-
CRPHGQAHGYTF	TGCAGGCCTCACGGACAGGCCCATGGCTACACCTTC	TRBD1	TRBV29-1	TRBJ1-2	many
CASAPSGDRWGTQYF	TGTGCCAGCGCACCTAGCGGGGATCGTTGGGGGACCCAGTACTTC	TRBD2	TRBV27	TRBJ2-5	many
CASSLEQGPYNEQFF	TGTGCCAGCAGCTTAGAACAGGGGCCCTACAATGAGCAGTTCTTC	TRBD1	TRBV7-6	TRBJ2-1	many
CASSLIPPLEANYGYTF	TGTGCCAGCTCTCTCATACCCCCGTTGGAAGCTAACTATGGCTACACCTTC	-	TRBV18	TRBJ1-2	many
CASSRGGQGDTEAFF	TGTGCCAGCAGCCGGGGGGGGCAAGGGGACACTGAAGCTTTCTTT	-	TRBV3-1	TRBJ1-1	many
CASSLGSNQPQHF	TGTGCCAGCAGTTTAGGTAGCAATCAGCCCCAGCATTTT	-	TRBV12-3/TRBV12-4	TRBJ1-5	many
CATGTRGSWEQYF	TGTGCCACCGGGACTAGAGGTTCGTGGGAGCAGTACTTC	TRBD2	TRBV15	TRBJ2-7	many
CSSSHYEGTDTQYF	TGTTCCAGCAGTCATTATGAGGGCACAGATACGCAGTATTTT	-	TRBV12-3/TRBV12-4	TRBJ2-3	once
CSATGTSDGNTIYF	TGCAGTGCCACAGGTACCTCCGACGGAAACACCATATATTTT	-	TRBV20-1	TRBJ1-3	many
CASSPGTSGIYEQYF	TGCGCCAGCAGCCCCGGGACTAGCGGGATCTACGAGCAGTACTTC	TRBD2	TRBV5-1	TRBJ2-7	-
CASSLGGLMDEQYF	TGTGCCAGCTCCCTGGGGGGGTTAATGGACGAGCAGTACTTC	TRBD2	TRBV7-6	TRBJ2-7	many
CASSQDVSYSPLHF	TGTGCCAGCAGCCAAGATGTTTCGTACTCACCCCTCCACTTT	-	TRBV3-1	TRBJ1-6	many